This section outlines one T cell receptor (beta chain) sequence together with its context. This clone was observed at least ten times. Its binding antigen is unknown. No per-base quality is available; no much larger clone lies one base away. This entry belongs to a study of beta chain features in type 1 diabetes (dated by TCRdb to 2017 to 2018). For context, the study as a whole: No differences in mean age, gender distribution, total cell number or subset yield were found between patients and healthy donors. A total of over 90,000,000 sorted cells were examined across all samples, and a strong correlation was observed between cell number per subset and RNA yield. The study compared TCRB repertoires of sorted circulating CD4+ T cell subsets between recently diagnosed type 1 diabetes patients and matched healthy donors. Regulatory and stem cell-like memory subsets were obtained from only 8 patients and roughly 8 healthy donors, while naive and central memory subsets were obtained from all 28 donors. Study-wide findings and limitations: PCR may preferentially amplify shorter templates, but because patient and control samples were amplified and corrected together, any resulting skew would affect both groups equally. Naive, central memory and regulatory TCRB repertoires appeared to be more similar among patients than among healthy donors. HLA sub-analyses involved small numbers of individuals, so any influence of HLA type on TCRB rearrangement remained unresolved. Fewer insertions and more nucleotide deletions at VDJ recombination sites were observed in patients with type 1 diabetes, implying thymic rearrangement abnormalities. Sequencing cDNA rather than genomic DNA could over-represent highly expressing activated cells, although activation and CD3 levels did not differ between groups. Type 1 diabetes patients showed a moderate but significant shortening of TCRB CDR3 length in all four CD4+ subsets.

The entire isolated RNA was reverse transcribed using the High Capacity cDNA Reverse Transcription Kit, and thus expressed TCRB transcripts were sequenced. Deep immunoSEQ sequencing was applied to naive, central memory and regulatory T cell samples, giving an average of about 3.8 million total reads per sample. Sorted cells were lysed in RLT buffer and RNA was extracted with DNase-treated RNeasy Micro or Mini kits, depending on cell number. Each cell subset was processed on its own to prevent cross-contamination, while patient and healthy donor samples were processed together. The immunoSEQ multiplex PCR was used to amplify TCRB sequences from cDNA, generating 87-bp fragments that spanned the CDR3 region. The amplicons were sequenced using the Illumina HiSeq platform. In the original analysis: PCR bias was computationally corrected using synthetic template baselines, reads within Hamming distance 2 were collapsed, and singletons that could not be merged were discarded. Reads were aligned against IMGT so that V, D and J genes, CDR3 length and insertions or deletions at six rearrangement sites could be assigned. Within each subset, clonotype counts were normalized to sorted cell number, after which true diversity and Gini coefficients were computed with the tcR R package. The overlap coefficient, calculated on TCRB nucleotide sequences, was used to quantify repertoire sharing. As a proxy for the pre-selection repertoire, out-of-frame TCRB sequences from naive cells were analyzed. This immuneACCESS table, as held by TCRdb, lists in-frame sequences with V and J called but not all clones. Of the missing ones, under half trace to an unresolved V gene in checked studies; the others have no known cause. V and J calls and clone size are copied from that table; D and trimming were computed from the DNA. The table for this sample lists about 650,000 clones; around 11% of them were counted only once. Jointly, the top ten make up more than 0.095% of the sample.

Each donor gave one peripheral blood draw, roughly 0.12 L on average, collected into heparinised tubes. A BD FACSAria II was used to sort naive, central memory, regulatory and stem cell-like memory CD4+ T cells with a panel that included CD45RO, CCR7, CD25, CD127, CD95 and CD27. A purity above 98% was achieved for all sorted populations. PBMCs were separated immediately by Lymphoprep density gradient centrifugation and were stained directly, without being cultured. Samples were stained and sorted in pairs, with one healthy donor and one patient per experiment, so that batch effects were minimized. The CDR3 starts with the cysteine, ends with the phenylalanine, and has 14 residues. This entry keeps only the CDR3 DNA: 42 bases, framed from base 1. Trimming accounts for 5 bases at V and 10 bases at J, while the number of junction bases matched to no gene is 11. The CDR1 and CDR2 encoded by the germline V gene (reference sequence) are SEHNR and FQNEAQ.

The receptor chain draws on TRBV7-9 and TRBJ2-1; TRBD2 lines up with 7 middle nucleotides. Input material: naive CD4+ T cells from blood. The cell subset or site label for this specimen denotes: true naive CD4+ T cells. This clonotype was obtained from a man aged 25 to 40 with type 1 diabetes. The CDR3 region has the sequence CASSVPERGREQFF. The bases read TGTGCCAGCAGCGTCCCTGAGCGGGGTAGAGAGCAGTTCTTC.